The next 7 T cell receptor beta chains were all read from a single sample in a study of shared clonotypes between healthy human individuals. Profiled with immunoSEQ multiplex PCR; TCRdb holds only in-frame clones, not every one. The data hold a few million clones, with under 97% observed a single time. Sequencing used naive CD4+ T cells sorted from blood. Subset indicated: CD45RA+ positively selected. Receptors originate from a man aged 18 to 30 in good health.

The CDR3 loop is CAISQIGTDTQYF. The CDR3 DNA sequence: TGTGCCATCAGTCAGATCGGCACAGATACGCAGTATTTT. The genes are TRBV10-3 and TRBJ2-3; D gene uncertain. CDR3 length equals 13 residues. From germline, CDR1 is ENHRY and CDR2 SYGVKD. The V gene lost 5 bases and the J gene lost 1 base, with 7 bases spanning the gap.

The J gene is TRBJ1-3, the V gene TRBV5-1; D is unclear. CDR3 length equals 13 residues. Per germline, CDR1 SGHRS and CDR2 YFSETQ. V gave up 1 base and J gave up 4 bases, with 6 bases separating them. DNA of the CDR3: TGCGCCAGCAGCTTGAGGCCCGGAAACACCATATATTTT. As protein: CASSLRPGNTIYF.

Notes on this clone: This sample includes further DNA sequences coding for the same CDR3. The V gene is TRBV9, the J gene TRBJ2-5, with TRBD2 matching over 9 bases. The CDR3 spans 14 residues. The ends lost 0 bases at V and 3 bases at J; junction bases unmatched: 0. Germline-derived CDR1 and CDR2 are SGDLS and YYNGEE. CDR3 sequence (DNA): TGTGCCAGCAGCGTAGGACTAGCGGAAGAGACCCAGTACTTC. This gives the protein CASSVGLAEETQYF. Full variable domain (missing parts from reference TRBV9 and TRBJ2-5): DSGVTQTPKHLITATGQRVTLRCSPRSGDLSVYWYQQSLDQGLQFLIQYYNGEERAKGNILERFSAQQFPDLHSELNLSSLELGDSALYFCASSVGLAEETQYFGPGTRLLVL.

The DNA for the CDR3 is TGTGCCAGCAGCCAAGGGGGACAGGGAAGCTACGAGCAGTACTTC. Translated, it gives CASSQGGQGSYEQYF. The J gene is TRBJ2-7, the V gene TRBV4-2, with 9 nucleotides matching TRBD1. Unmatched junction bases numbered 4, after V lost 1 base and J lost 3 bases. Germline V gene lookup returns CDR1 LGHNA and CDR2 YNFKEQ. This CDR3 region has 15 residues.

CDR3 amino acids: CASRGGQGVYEQYF. The CDR3 coding sequence is TGTGCCAGTCGAGGGGGACAGGGCGTCTACGAGCAGTACTTC. The chain joins TRBV19 to TRBJ2-7, with 9 bases identical to TRBD1. The CDR3 is made up of 14 amino acids. Per the germline V gene, CDR1 is LNHDA and CDR2 is SQIVND (reference sequence). Losses at the gene ends were 8 bases for V and 3 bases for J; bases not matched to a gene: 8.

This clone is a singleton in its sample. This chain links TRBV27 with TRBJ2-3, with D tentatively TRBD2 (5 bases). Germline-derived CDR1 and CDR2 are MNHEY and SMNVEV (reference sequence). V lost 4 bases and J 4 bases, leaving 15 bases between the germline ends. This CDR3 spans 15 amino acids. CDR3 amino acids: CASSSPRTGPDTQYF. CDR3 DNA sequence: TGTGCCAGCAGTTCTCCCCGGACTGGGCCAGATACGCAGTATTTT.

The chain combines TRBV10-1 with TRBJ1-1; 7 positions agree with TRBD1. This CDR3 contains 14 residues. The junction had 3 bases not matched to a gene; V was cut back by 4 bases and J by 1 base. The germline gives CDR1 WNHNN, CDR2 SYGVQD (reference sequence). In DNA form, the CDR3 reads TGCGCCAGCAGTGGGGACAGAGCGAACACTGAAGCTTTCTTT. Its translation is CASSGDRANTEAFF.